This note documents a single T cell receptor beta chain sequence. The CDR3 has 16 amino acids. Per germline, CDR1 SGHVS and CDR2 FNYEAQ. The ends lost 1 base at V and 2 bases at J; junction bases unmatched: 7. Libraries were prepared by immunoSEQ multiplex PCR; TCRdb keeps only in-frame clonotypes and omits some of them. The sample lists about 170,000 clones, approximately 91% occurring once. This record belongs to a study of blood T cell repertoires in COVID-19. The overall study: Nucleic acid was either cDNA or gDNA, and it came from T cells, B-cell-depleted T cells, or PBMCs.

Those enrolled in Seattle joined during active infection and were followed longitudinally afterward. The source of this sequence is a man between 18 and 29 years old with COVID-19, enrolled during active disease. The chain employs TRBV7-6 and TRBJ2-5; 7 nucleotides line up with TRBD2. Sequencing input: peripheral blood. CDR3 sequence: CASSLGLAALQETQYF. DNA of the CDR3: TGTGCCAGCAGCTTAGGGCTAGCGGCTTTACAAGAGACCCAGTACTTC. The full variable domain, rest sourced from reference TRBV7-6 and TRBJ2-5, is GAGVSQSPRYKVTKRGQDVALRCDPISGHVSLYWYRQALGQGPEFLTYFNYEAQQDKSGLPNDRFSAERPEGSISTLTIQRTEQRDSAMYRCASSLGLAALQETQYFGPGTRLLVL.